A selection of T cell receptor beta chains follows, all from one sample in a study of cytomegalovirus exposure and HLA in healthy donors. Sequencing was performed with immunoSEQ multiplex PCR; in TCRdb, only in-frame clones are kept and a portion is missing. This table has about 180,000 clones, around 80% appearing once. Sequenced material: PBMCs. Every receptor here comes from a man in his late teens or twenties in good health and CMV-seronegative. Each CDR3 is given with its conserved first and last residue.

TRBV19	TRBJ2-3	CASSISSGVPDTQYF
TRBV14	TRBJ2-3	CASSQAGLTNTQYF
TRBV5-1	TRBJ2-1	CASSLGAGGNEQFF
TRBV10-1	TRBJ2-1	CASPGQGFGNEQFF
TRBV7-9	TRBJ2-2	CASSFIRAGELFF
TRBV15	TRBJ1-1	CATSRVAAPDEAFF
TRBV19	TRBJ2-5	CASSTARRTGQETQYF
TRBV11-3	TRBJ2-3	CASSSGAGSADTQYF
TRBV4-1	TRBJ2-3	CASSFSGGAAPDTQYF
TRBV19	TRBJ2-7	CASSRNGQVVDEQYF
TRBV5-1	TRBJ1-5	CASSITGESQPQHF
TRBV9	TRBJ1-2	CASRGSTHMGRGEGYTF
TRBV5-1	TRBJ2-7	CASSTRTSGRNEQYF
TRBV9	TRBJ2-7	CASSDSSRLADWDEQYF
TRBV2	TRBJ1-1	CASRQGAAFF
TRBV7-8	TRBJ2-5	CASSPHAGGSETQYF
TRBV6-6	TRBJ1-2	CASSYSGQMRGYTF
TRBV6-1	TRBJ2-1	CAAGGGTGYYNEQFF
TRBV11-3	TRBJ2-7	CASSSGTGTYEQYF
TRBV4-2	TRBJ1-5	CASSQERALEDQPQHF
TRBV27	TRBJ2-7	CASSLAATGTYEQYF
TRBV4-1	TRBJ1-1	CASSLRTGLNTEAFF
TRBV18	TRBJ2-5	CASSPPGGRGETQYF
TRBV5-6	TRBJ2-6	CASSLERFSGANVLTF
TRBV6-6	TRBJ2-3	CASSYSTFDTQYF
TRBV5-4	NA	CASSLAPFGSEQYF
TRBV29-1	TRBJ2-6	CSVAGVVSGANVLTF
TRBV19	TRBJ1-1	CASSLGQGNTEAFF
TRBV6-1	TRBJ1-1	CASSSLGGTEAFF
TRBV19	TRBJ1-2	CASSSRDRLPYGYTF
TRBV25-1	TRBJ1-4	CARPGLWDEKLFF
TRBV2	TRBJ1-1	CASKGGARNTEAFF
TRBV7-3	TRBJ2-3	CASSFYTDTQYF
TRBV7-6	TRBJ1-1	CASSLAESATEAFF
TRBV20-1	TRBJ1-1	CSAQGPGAFF
TRBV4-3	TRBJ2-7	CASSQDQGSEQYF
TRBV11-3	TRBJ2-5	CASSFGGWGETQYF
TRBV2	TRBJ2-3	CASAGTDTQYF
TRBV6-5	TRBJ1-1	CASRQTGKNTEAFF
TRBV14	TRBJ2-7	CASSQELAGASYSEQYF
TRBV5-5	TRBJ2-7	CASSLGIRPGQGVYEQYF
TRBV7-9	TRBJ1-2	CASSLYGQYYGYTF
TRBV5-6	NA	CASSLGDRAFYEQYF
TRBV28	TRBJ1-5	CASRGGPFQPQHF
TRBV5-1	TRBJ1-1	CASSPTGPMNTEAFF
TRBV6-1	TRBJ2-7	CASSGAGAGREQYF
TRBV2	TRBJ2-2	CASSEEAVRKDTGELFF
TRBV5-5	TRBJ2-5	CASSRAPQGSFQETQYF
TRBV7-2	TRBJ1-2	CASSITGLRGYTF
TRBV11-3	TRBJ2-2	CASSFKAGVNTGELFF
TRBV28	TRBJ2-2	CASSFPGELFF
TRBV6-1	TRBJ2-1	CASSEAAGGYNEQFF
TRBV5-1	TRBJ2-3	CASRPTGGLRDTQYF
TRBV27	TRBJ2-1	CASTPREGHYNEQFF
TRBV28	TRBJ2-5	CASSPDTDQETQYF
TRBV4-3	TRBJ1-1	CASSQARDRHSEAFF